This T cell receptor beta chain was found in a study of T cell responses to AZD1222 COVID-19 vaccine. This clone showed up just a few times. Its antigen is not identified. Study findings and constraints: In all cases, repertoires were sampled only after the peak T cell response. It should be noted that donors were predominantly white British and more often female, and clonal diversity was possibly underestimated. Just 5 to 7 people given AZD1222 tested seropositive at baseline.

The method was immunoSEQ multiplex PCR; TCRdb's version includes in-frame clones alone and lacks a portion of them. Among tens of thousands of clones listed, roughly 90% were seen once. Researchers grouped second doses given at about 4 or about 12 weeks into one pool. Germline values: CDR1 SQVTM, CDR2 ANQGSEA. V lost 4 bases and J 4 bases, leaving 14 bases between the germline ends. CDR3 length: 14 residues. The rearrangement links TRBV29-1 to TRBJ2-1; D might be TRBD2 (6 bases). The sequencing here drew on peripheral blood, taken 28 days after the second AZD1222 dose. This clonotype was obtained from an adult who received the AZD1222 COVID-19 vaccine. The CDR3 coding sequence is TGCAGCGTTGGTCTGCCGGGAGATTACAATGAGCAGTTCTTC. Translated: CSVGLPGDYNEQFF.